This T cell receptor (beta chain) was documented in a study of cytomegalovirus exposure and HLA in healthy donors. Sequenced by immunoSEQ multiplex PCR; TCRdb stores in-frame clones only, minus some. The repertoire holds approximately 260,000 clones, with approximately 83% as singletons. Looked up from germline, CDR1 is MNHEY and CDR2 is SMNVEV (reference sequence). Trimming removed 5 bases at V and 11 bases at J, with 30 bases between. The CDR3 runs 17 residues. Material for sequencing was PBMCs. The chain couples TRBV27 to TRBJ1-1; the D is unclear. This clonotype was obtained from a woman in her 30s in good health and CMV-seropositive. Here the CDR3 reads CASSTSPFEVKVGGAFF. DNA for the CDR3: TGTGCCAGCAGTACTTCCCCCTTCGAGGTAAAGGTTGGCGGGGCTTTCTTT.